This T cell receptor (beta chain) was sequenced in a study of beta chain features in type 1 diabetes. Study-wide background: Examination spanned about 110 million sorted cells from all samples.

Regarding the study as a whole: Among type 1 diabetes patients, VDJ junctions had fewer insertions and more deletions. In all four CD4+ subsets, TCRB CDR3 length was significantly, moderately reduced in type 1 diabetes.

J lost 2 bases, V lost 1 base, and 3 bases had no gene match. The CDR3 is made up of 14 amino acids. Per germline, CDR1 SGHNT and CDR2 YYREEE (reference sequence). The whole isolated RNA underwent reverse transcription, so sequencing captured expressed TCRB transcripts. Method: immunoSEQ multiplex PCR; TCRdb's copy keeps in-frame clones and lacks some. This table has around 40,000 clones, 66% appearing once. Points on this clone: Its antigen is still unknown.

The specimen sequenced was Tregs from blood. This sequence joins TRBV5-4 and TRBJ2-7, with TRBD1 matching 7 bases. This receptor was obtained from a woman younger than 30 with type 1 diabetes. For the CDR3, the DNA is TGTGCCAGCAGCTTGTTGGACAGGCCCTACGAGCAGTACTTC. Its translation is CASSLLDRPYEQYF.